This T cell receptor beta chain was captured in a study of T cell responses to AZD1222 COVID-19 vaccine. Study-level findings and limits: The donor cohort was predominantly white British with a female majority, and clonal diversity may have been underestimated.

The table came from immunoSEQ multiplex PCR; TCRdb's copy has only in-frame clones and leaves some out. The sample includes approximately 89,000 clones, approximately 90% of them seen just once. Second-dose timings of about 4 or about 12 weeks were pooled. Regarding this clone: Its antigen remains unidentified.

The CDR3 is made up of 14 amino acids. The germline V gene has CDR1 MNHNS and CDR2 SASEGT. The V end lost 2 bases, the J end lost 5 bases, and 10 bases lay between the germline ends. The rearrangement joins TRBV6-1 to TRBJ2-1; D tentatively reads TRBD1 or TRBD2 (5 bases each). The sample was peripheral blood, taken 28 days after the second AZD1222 dose. This clonotype was sampled from an adult who received the AZD1222 COVID-19 vaccine. The CDR3 DNA follows: TGTGCCAGCAGTGAATCGGGGCGGAACAATGAGCAGTTCTTC. Amino acids: CASSESGRNNEQFF.